Only a few counts were recorded for the clone carrying this T cell receptor beta chain. Antigen specificity is unknown. One end of the junction fails to match germline, which may point to a read error. After template switching added a universal primer site, the resulting cDNA carried unique molecular identifiers. MiXCR, run by TCRdb on the 5' RACE reads, gives a single entry per CDR3 protein. The repertoire includes 240,000 or so distinct CDR3 sequences, 8% to 11% of them detected once, and more than 8.5% sits in the top ten. This record comes from a study of identical twins. Germline V CDR1 and CDR2: LGHNA, YSLEER. This CDR3 spans 16 amino acids. Overall study results and limits: For out-of-frame beta sequences, excess twin sharing was weaker. Cord blood beta clonotypes present at high abundance carried fewer insertions; no such pattern appeared in memory repertoires.

The V call is TRBV4-3, the J call TRBJ1-2; a weak D match, TRBD1 (5 bases). The sample was memory T cells sorted from blood. The receptor was isolated from a man aged 50-60 years in good health. This chain's CDR3 is CPSSLFLMEGNYGYTF. The CDR3 DNA follows: TGCCCCAGCAGCCTGTTCCTGATGGAGGGGAACTATGGCTACACCTTC.